These 10 T cell receptor beta chains share one sample of origin, sequenced in a study of blood T cell repertoires in COVID-19. TCRdb's table, derived via immunoSEQ multiplex PCR, lists solely in-frame clones and lacks some. This table has 140,000 or so clones, 70% to 90% appearing once. Sequenced material: peripheral blood. Receptor source: a human donor with acute or convalescent COVID-19. The donor label of this sample is uncertain.

This clone was detected once. The genes are TRBV3-1 (or the pseudogene TRBV3-2) and TRBJ2-1, with 8 bases fitting TRBD2. This CDR3 comprises 15 residues. CDR1 is LGHDT, CDR2 YNNKEL, per germline (reference sequence). The junction had 5 bases not matched to a gene; V was cut back by 2 bases and J by 5 bases. CDR3 sequence: CASSQPGGPHNEQFF. CDR3 bases: TGTGCCAGCAGCCAACCGGGAGGGCCTCACAATGAGCAGTTCTTC.

The V call is TRBV20-1, the J call TRBJ1-3; D is undetermined. CDR1 and CDR2 from the germline V gene are DFQATT and SNEGSKA (reference sequence). This CDR3 is 13 amino acids long. V lost 3 bases and J lost 1, with 7 bases in between. The CDR3 DNA is TGCAGTGCTAGTCAGGATTCTGGAAACACCATATATTTT. Its protein product is CSASQDSGNTIYF.

This clone was detected only a few times. The chain joins TRBV27 to TRBJ1-6; D uncertain. The CDR3 runs to 15 residues. Germline V gives CDR1 MNHEY, CDR2 SMNVEV (reference sequence). V lost 5 bases and J lost 8, with 16 bases in between. The CDR3 region has the DNA TGTGCCAGCAGTGGGGTGGAGGGAGGCGATTCACCCCTCCACTTT. Amino acid sequence: CASSGVEGGDSPLHF.

The chain is built from TRBV6-5 and TRBJ1-5; TRBD1 is a possible D gene (6 bases). Germline CDR1 reads MNHEY; CDR2 reads SVGAGI. The CDR3 length is 15 residues. Trimming stripped 5 bases from V and 3 bases from J, with 14 bases between. This chain's CDR3 is CASSLTGTTNQPQHF. CDR3 DNA sequence: TGTGCCAGCAGTCTAACAGGGACTACCAATCAGCCCCAGCATTTT.

The chain carries TRBV6-5 and TRBJ1-6; D call uncertain. V lost 3 bases and J 5 bases, leaving 5 bases between the germline ends. Germline V gene sequence: CDR1 MNHEY, CDR2 SVGAGI. This CDR3 has 13 residues. CDR3 nucleotide sequence: TGTGCCAGCAGTTATGAGGATAATTCACCCCTCCACTTT. Residues: CASSYEDNSPLHF.

The V call is TRBV27, the J call TRBJ1-6; perhaps TRBD1 as D (5 bases). CDR3 length: 16 amino acids. Trimming took off 5 bases at V and 8 bases at J, with 19 bases between the two ends. The germline V gene has CDR1 MNHEY and CDR2 SMNVEV (reference sequence). CDR3: CASSAGRGVADSPLHF. CDR3 nucleotides: TGTGCCAGCAGTGCTGGGCGGGGGGTCGCCGATTCACCCCTCCACTTT.

V usage is TRBV19 and J usage is TRBJ2-7; possibly TRBD2 for D (6 bases). The CDR3 sequence is 14 residues long. The germline gives CDR1 LNHDA, CDR2 SQIVND (reference sequence). Trimming removed 1 base from V and 2 bases from J, with 9 bases in between. In DNA form, the CDR3 reads TGTGCCAGTAGTATAGGTGGCGGGACCTACGAGCAGTACTTC. As protein: CASSIGGGTYEQYF. Supplemented by reference TRBV19 and TRBJ2-7, the full variable domain reads DGGITQSPKYLFRKEGQNVTLSCEQNLNHDAMYWYRQDPGQGLRLIYYSQIVNDFQKGDIAEGYSVSREKKESFPLTVTSAQKNPTAFYLCASSIGGGTYEQYFGPGTRLTVT.

The genes are TRBV5-4 and TRBJ2-3, with 9 nucleotides matching TRBD1. V lost 4 bases, J lost 2 bases, and 14 bases stayed unmatched. The CDR3 length is 18 residues. CDR1 SGHNT and CDR2 YYREEE come from the germline V gene (reference sequence). The CDR3 nucleotides are TGTGCCAGCAGCCCGTGGGACAGGGTCAGGGCGTACACAGATACGCAGTATTTT. It specifies CASSPWDRVRAYTDTQYF.

This rearrangement joins TRBV27 to TRBJ1-2; the match to TRBD1 covers 10 bases. J gave up 8 bases and V 6 bases, and 9 bases lay outside the gene matches. The CDR3 sequence is 14 residues long. The germline gives CDR1 MNHEY, CDR2 SMNVEV (reference sequence). The CDR3 spells CASRGGTGASGYTF. CDR3 in DNA: TGTGCCAGCAGGGGGGGGACAGGGGCTAGCGGCTACACCTTC.

The chain joins TRBV4-1 to TRBJ2-2; the match to TRBD2 covers 8 bases. The CDR3 extends over 18 amino acids. V lost 1 base to trimming and J lost 6 bases; unmatched junction nucleotides: 13. From germline, CDR1 is MGHRA and CDR2 YSYEKL. CDR3 sequence (DNA): TGCGCCAGCAGCCAAGGGACTAGCATGTTTCTTCTTCCCGGGGAGCTGTTTTTT. Translating gives CASSQGTSMFLLPGELFF.